This T cell receptor (beta chain) derives from a study of OX40 agonist ivuxolimab in advanced cancers. Study-level background: Among those enrolled, mean age was about 63 years (range roughly 20 to 79) and 75% to 90% were male.

This clone was seen only once. Its antigen remains unidentified. Per the germline V gene, CDR1 is LNHDA and CDR2 is SQIVND (reference sequence). The CDR3 totals 13 residues. Measured with immunoSEQ multiplex PCR; TCRdb has only the in-frame clones, and not every one. Seen here are some 65,000 clones, around nine tenths observed once, and the top ten hold approximately 0.39%. Study-level points and caveats: Partial responders at 0.1-3.0 mg/kg had among the lowest clonal expansion.

The source was CD4+ or CD8+ T cells sorted from blood, collected in a trial of the OX40 agonist ivuxolimab. The V gene is TRBV19, the J gene TRBJ2-5; D possibly corresponds to TRBD2 (6 bases). Near its end, the DNA agrees better with TRBJ2-7, so the J call may be wrong. The sequence was collected from an adult with an advanced solid tumor such as melanoma, head and neck, liver or kidney cancer. CDR3 sequence (DNA): TGTGCCAGTAGTAACGCGCTGGGGGGCGAGCAGTACTTC. It translates to CASSNALGGEQYF.